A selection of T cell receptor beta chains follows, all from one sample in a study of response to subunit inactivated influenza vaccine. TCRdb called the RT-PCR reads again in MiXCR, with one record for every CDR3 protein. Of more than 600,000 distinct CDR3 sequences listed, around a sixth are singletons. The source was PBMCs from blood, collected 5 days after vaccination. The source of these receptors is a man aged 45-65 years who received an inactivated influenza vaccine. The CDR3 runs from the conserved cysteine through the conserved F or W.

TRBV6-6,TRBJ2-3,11,CATRLTDTQYF
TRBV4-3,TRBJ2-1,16,CASSHRGLGAYNEQFF
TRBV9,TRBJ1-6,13,CASSADDNSPLHF
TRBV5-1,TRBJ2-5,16,CASSLVGEAAVETQYF
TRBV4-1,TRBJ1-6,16,CASSQEQGRGGSPLHF
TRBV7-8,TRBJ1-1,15,CASGSRGIGGTEAFF
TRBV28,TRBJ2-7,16,CASSTPGQGRPYEQYF
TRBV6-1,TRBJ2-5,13,CASNQNRQETQYF
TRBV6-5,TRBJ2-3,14,CASSSRAAVDTQYF
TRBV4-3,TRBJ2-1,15,CASSQIPDPNNEQFF
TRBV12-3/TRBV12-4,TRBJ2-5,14,CASRRDDTAGTQYF
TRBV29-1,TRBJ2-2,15,CSVVGAGRNTGELFF
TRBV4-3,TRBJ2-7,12,CASSQDIYEQYF
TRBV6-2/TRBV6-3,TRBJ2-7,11,CASSPKDEQYF
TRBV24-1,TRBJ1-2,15,CATSAPSTGNYGYTF
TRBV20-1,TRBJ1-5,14,CSARDQGYNQPQHF
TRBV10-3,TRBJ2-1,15,CAISPGTSGANEQFF
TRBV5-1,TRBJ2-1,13,CASSLAPRELQFF
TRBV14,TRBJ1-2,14,CASSQAGDPYGYTF
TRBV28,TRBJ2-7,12,CASSFTGREQYF
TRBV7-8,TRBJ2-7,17,CASSLAPGPMGPYEQYF
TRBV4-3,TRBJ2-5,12,CASSQDRMTQYF
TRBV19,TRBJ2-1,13,CASRTGLAGGQFF
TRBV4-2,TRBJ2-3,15,CASSQVRGGTDTQYF
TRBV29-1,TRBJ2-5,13,CSVEGQDRETQYF
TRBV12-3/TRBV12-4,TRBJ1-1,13,CASSWTGGGEAFF
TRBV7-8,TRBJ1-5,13,CASSFSPGQPQHF
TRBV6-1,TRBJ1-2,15,CASSLRGQGVRGYTF
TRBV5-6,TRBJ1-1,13,CASSHAGVYEAFF
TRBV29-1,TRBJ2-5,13,CSVEPGYKETQYF
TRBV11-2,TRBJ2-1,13,CASNYQPSDEQFF
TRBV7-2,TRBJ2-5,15,CASSVSGRLGETQYF
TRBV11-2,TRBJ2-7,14,CASSLDDGSYEQYF
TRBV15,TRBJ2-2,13,CATGTGTHRELFF
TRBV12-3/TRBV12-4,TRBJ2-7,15,CASRNGQGPAYEQYF
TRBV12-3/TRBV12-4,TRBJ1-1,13,CASTRQLNTEAFF
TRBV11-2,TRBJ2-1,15,CASSSPRGIGNEQFF
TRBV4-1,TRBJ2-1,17,CASSQLAGGRSYNEQFF
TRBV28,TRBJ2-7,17,CASSLFSSLGGSYEQYF